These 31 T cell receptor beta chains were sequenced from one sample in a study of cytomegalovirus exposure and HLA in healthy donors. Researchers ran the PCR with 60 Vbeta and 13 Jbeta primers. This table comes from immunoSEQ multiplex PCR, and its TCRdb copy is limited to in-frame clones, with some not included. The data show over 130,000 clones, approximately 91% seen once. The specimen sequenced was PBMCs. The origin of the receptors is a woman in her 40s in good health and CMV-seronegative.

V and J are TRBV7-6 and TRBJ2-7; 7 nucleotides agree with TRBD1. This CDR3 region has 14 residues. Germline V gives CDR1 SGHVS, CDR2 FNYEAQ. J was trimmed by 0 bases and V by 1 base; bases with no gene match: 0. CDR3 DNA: TGTGCCAGCAGCTTAGGGGACAGCTCCTACGAGCAGTACTTC. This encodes CASSLGDSSYEQYF.

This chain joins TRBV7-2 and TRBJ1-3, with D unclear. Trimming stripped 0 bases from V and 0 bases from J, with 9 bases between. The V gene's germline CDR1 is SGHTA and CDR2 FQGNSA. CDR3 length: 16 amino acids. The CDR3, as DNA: TGTGCCAGCAGCTTAGCCTTTACAGACTCTGGAAACACCATATATTTT. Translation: CASSLAFTDSGNTIYF.

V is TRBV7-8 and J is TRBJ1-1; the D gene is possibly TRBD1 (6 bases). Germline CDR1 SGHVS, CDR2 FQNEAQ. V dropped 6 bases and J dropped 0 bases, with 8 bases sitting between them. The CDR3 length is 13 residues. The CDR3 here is CASRQGLNTEAFF. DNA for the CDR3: TGTGCCAGCAGACAGGGATTGAACACTGAAGCTTTCTTT.

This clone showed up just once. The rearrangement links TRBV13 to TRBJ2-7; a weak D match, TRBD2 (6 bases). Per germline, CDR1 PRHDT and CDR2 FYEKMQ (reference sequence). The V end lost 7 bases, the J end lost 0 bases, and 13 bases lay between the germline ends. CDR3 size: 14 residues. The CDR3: CASTVSGSSYEQYF. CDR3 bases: TGTGCCAGCACCGTTAGCGGTAGCTCCTACGAGCAGTACTTC.

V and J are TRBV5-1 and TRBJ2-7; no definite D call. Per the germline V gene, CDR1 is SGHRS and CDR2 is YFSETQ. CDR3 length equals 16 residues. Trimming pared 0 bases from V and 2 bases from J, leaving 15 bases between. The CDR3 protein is CASSLDPGSGTYEQYF. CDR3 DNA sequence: TGCGCCAGCAGCTTGGATCCCGGCTCAGGTACCTACGAGCAGTACTTC. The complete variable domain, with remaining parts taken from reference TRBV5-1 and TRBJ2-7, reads KAGVTQTPRYLIKTRGQQVTLSCSPISGHRSVSWYQQTPGQGLQFLFEYFSETQRNKGNFPGRFSGRQFSNSRSEMNVSTLELGDSALYLCASSLDPGSGTYEQYFGPGTRLTVT.

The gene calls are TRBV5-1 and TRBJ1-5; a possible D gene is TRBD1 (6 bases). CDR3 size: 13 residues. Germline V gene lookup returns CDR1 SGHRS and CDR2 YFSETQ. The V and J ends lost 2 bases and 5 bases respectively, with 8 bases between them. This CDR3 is CASSFAGDQPQHF. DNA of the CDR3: TGCGCCAGCAGCTTCGCAGGGGATCAGCCCCAGCATTTT. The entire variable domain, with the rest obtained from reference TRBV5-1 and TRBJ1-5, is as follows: KAGVTQTPRYLIKTRGQQVTLSCSPISGHRSVSWYQQTPGQGLQFLFEYFSETQRNKGNFPGRFSGRQFSNSRSEMNVSTLELGDSALYLCASSFAGDQPQHFGDGTRLSIL.

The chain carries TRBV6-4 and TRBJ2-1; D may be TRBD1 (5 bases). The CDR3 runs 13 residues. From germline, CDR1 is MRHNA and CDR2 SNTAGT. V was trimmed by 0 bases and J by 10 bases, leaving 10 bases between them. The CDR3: CASSDSHRREQFF. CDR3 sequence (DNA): TGTGCCAGCAGTGACTCGCACAGGCGAGAGCAGTTCTTC.

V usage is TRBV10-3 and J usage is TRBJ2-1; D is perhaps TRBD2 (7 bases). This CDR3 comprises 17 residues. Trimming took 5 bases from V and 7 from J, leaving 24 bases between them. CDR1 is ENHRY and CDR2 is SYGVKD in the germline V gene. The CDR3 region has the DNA TGTGCCATCAGTCAGGGATGGGGGCTAGCGGCCGGGAATGAGCAGTTCTTC. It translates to CAISQGWGLAAGNEQFF.

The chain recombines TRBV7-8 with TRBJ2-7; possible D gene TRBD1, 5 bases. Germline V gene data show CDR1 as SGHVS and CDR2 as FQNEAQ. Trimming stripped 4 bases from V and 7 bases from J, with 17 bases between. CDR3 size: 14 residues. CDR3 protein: CASSSQGRDNEQYF. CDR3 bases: TGTGCCAGCAGCTCCCAAGGCAGGGATAATGAGCAGTACTTC. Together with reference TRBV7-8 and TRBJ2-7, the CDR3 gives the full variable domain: GAGVSQSPRYKVAKRGQDVALRCDPISGHVSLFWYQQALGQGPEFLTYFQNEAQLDKSGLPSDRFFAERPEGSVSTLKIQRTQQEDSAVYLCASSSQGRDNEQYFGPGTRLTVT.

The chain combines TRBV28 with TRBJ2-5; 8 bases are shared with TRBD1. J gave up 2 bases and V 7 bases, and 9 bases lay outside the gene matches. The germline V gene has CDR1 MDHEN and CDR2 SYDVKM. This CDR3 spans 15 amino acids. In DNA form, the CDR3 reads TGTGCCAGCACCTCACTCAGGGGGCGACAAGAGACCCAGTACTTC. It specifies CASTSLRGRQETQYF. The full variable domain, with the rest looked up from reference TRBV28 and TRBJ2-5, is DVKVTQSSRYLVKRTGEKVFLECVQDMDHENMFWYRQDPGLGLRLIYFSYDVKMKEKGDIPEGYSVSREKKERFSLILESASTNQTSMYLCASTSLRGRQETQYFGPGTRLLVL.

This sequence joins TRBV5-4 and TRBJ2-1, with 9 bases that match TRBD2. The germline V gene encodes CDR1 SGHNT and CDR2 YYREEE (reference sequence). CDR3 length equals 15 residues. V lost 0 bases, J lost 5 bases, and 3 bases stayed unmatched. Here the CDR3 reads CASSLGGRANNEQFF. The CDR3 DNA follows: TGTGCCAGCAGCTTGGGCGGGAGGGCGAACAATGAGCAGTTCTTC.

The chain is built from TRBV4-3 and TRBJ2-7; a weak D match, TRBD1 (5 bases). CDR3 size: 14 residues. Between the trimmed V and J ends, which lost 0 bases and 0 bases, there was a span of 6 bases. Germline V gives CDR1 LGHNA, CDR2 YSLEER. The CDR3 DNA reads TGCGCCAGCAGCCAAGACAGGGTCTCCTACGAGCAGTACTTC. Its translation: CASSQDRVSYEQYF.

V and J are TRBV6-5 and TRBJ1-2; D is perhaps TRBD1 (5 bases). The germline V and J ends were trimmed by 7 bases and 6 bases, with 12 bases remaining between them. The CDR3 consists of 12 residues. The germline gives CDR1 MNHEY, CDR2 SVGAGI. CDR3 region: CASIGGFNGYTF. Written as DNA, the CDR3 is TGTGCCAGCATTGGGGGGTTCAATGGCTACACCTTC.

The CDR3 is CASSVEGVSGYGYTF. CDR3 coding DNA: TGTGCCAGCAGCGTAGAGGGGGTATCCGGCTATGGCTACACCTTC. The chain recombines TRBV9 with TRBJ1-2; D possibly corresponds to TRBD1 (6 bases). CDR3 length: 15 amino acids. Germline V gene sequence: CDR1 SGDLS, CDR2 YYNGEE. The V and J ends lost 0 bases and 4 bases respectively, with 13 bases between them.

This CDR3 reads CASSPFGQTPGLAGDYEQYF. DNA for the CDR3: TGTGCCAGCAGTCCTTTCGGACAGACACCGGGACTAGCGGGAGACTACGAGCAGTACTTC. The chain uses TRBV27 and TRBJ2-7, with 14 bases matching TRBD2. Trimming took 5 bases from V and 3 from J; bases not matched to a gene: 18. CDR1 and CDR2 (germline): MNHEY, SMNVEV (reference sequence). The CDR3 totals 20 residues.

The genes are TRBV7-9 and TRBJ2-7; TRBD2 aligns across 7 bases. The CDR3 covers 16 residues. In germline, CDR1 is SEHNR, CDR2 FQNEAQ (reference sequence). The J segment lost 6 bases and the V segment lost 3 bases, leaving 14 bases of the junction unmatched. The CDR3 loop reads CASSFGGSGMAFEQYF. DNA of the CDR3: TGTGCCAGCAGCTTCGGGGGGAGCGGGATGGCCTTCGAGCAGTACTTC.

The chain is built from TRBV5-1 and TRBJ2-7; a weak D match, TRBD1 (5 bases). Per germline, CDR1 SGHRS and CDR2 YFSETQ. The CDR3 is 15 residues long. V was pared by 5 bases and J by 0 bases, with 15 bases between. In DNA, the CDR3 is TGCGCCAGCAGTTCAGACAGTTCCTACTCCTACGAGCAGTACTTC. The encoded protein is CASSSDSSYSYEQYF.

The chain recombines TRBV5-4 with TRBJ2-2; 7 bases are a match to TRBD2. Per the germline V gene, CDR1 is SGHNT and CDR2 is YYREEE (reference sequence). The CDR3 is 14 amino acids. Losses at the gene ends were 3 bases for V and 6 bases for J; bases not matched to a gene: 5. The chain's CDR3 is CASSSGLNAGELFF. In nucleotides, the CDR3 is TGTGCCAGCAGCTCGGGACTAAATGCCGGGGAGCTGTTTTTT.

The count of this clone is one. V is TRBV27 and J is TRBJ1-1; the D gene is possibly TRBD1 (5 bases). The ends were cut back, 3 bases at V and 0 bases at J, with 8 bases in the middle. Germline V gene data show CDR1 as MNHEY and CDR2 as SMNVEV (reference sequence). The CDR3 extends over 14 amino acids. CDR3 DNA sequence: TGTGCCAGCAGTTTTTCAGGGATGAACACTGAAGCTTTCTTT. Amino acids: CASSFSGMNTEAFF.

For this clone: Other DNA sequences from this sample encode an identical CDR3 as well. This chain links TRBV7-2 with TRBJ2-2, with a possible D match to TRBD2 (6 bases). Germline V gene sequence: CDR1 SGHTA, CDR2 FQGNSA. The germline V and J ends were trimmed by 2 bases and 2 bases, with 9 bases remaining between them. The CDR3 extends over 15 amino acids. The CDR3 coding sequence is TGTGCCAGCAGCTTACGCGGGGCAAACACCGGGGAGCTGTTTTTT. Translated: CASSLRGANTGELFF.

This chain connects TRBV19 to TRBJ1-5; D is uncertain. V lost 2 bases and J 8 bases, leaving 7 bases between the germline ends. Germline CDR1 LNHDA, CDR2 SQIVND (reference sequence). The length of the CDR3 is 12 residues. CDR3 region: CASSIIGEPQHF. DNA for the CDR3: TGTGCCAGTAGTATAATCGGGGAGCCCCAGCATTTT.

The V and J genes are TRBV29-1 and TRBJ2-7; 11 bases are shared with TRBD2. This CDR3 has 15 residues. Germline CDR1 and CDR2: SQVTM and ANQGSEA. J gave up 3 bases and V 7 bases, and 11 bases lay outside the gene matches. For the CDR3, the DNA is TGCAGCGCCAAGTCGGGACTAGCGGCTGACTACGAGCAGTACTTC. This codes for CSAKSGLAADYEQYF.

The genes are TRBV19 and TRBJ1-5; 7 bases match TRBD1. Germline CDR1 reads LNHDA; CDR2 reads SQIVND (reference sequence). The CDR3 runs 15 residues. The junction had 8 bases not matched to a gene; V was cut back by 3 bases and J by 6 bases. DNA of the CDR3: TGTGCCAGTAGTATTAACCCCAGGACAGGTCAGCCCCAGCATTTT. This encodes CASSINPRTGQPQHF.

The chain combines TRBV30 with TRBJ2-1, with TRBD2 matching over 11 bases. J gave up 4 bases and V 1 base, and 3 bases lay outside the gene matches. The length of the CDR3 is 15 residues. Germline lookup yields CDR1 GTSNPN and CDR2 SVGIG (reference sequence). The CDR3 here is CAWSAIAGGYNEQFF. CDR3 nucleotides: TGTGCCTGGAGTGCCATAGCGGGAGGGTACAATGAGCAGTTCTTC.

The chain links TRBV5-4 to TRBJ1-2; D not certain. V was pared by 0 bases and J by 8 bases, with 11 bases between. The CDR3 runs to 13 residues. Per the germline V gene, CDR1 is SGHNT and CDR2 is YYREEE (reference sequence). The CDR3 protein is CASSLESPQGYTF. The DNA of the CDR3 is TGTGCCAGCAGCTTGGAATCCCCACAGGGCTACACCTTC.

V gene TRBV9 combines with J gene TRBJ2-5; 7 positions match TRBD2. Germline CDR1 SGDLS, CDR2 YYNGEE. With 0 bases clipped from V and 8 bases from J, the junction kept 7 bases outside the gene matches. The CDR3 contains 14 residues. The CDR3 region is CASSVDGRLETQYF. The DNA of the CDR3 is TGTGCCAGCAGCGTAGACGGGAGGCTCGAAACCCAGTACTTC.

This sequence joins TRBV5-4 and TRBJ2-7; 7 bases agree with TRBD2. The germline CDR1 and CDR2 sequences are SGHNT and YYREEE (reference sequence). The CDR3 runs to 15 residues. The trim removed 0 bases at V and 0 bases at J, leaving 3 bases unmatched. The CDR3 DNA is TGTGCCAGCAGCTTGGGTAGCGGGTCCTCCTACGAGCAGTACTTC. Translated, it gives CASSLGSGSSYEQYF.

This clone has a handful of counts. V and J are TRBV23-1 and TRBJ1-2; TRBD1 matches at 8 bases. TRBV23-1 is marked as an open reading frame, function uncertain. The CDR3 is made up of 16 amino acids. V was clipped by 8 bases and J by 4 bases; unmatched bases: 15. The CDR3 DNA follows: TGCGCCAGCGGCCGGGACAGGAAGAAAGGGTTCTATGGCTACACCTTC. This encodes CASGRDRKKGFYGYTF.

The CDR3 protein is CASSLTGTGDFGQYF. The CDR3 region has the DNA TGTGCCAGCAGTCTAACGGGGACAGGCGACTTCGGGCAGTACTTC. V and J are TRBV11-3 and TRBJ2-7; 8 nucleotides line up with TRBD1. Germline assignment: CDR1 SGHNT and CDR2 YENEEA. CDR3 size: 15 residues. V lost 6 bases and J lost 9; bases outside the gene matches: 16.

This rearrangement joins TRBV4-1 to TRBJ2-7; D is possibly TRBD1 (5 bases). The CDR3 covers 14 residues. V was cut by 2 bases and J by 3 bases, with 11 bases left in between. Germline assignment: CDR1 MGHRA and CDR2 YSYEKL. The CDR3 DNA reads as TGCGCCAGCAGCCAAAGGCTAGGGGACTACGAGCAGTACTTC. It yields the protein CASSQRLGDYEQYF.

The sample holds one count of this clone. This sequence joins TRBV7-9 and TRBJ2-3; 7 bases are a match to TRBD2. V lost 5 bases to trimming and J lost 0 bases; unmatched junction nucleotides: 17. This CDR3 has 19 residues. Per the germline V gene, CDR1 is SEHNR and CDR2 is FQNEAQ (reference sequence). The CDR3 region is CASSTVFGGRSSSTDTQYF. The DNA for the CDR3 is TGTGCCAGCAGCACTGTTTTTGGCGGGAGATCCTCTAGCACAGATACGCAGTATTTT.